The 27 T cell receptor beta chains below come from one sample, sequenced in a study of T cell repertoires in cytomegalovirus infection (dated by TCRdb to between 2019 and 2020). The sequencing machine was an Illumina HiSeq 1500. TCRdb trimmed public reads at Q25 via fastp, called clones via MiXCR and kept in-frame beta chains. Under each unique CDR3 protein, matching rows form one entry showing the most common genes and DNA. The sample table contains roughly 120,000 distinct CDR3 sequences; only one count was recorded for roughly 32% of them. Approximately 50% of the sample rests with the top ten. Read against the paper, the sample's treatment or condition label means: in vitro stimulation with specific CMV peptide epitopes to enrich CMV-specific T cells. These receptors lack a known antigen. The input for sequencing was CD8+ T cells from cultured PBMCs, taken from culture after CMV antigen stimulation. These TCRs come from a human donor in good health (CMV status not recorded). Some clones in this sample may be carry-over from other donors' samples.

This clonotype was seen at least ten times. This chain links TRBV11-3 with TRBJ1-1; D remains ambiguous. The CDR3 covers 15 residues. In germline, CDR1 is SGHNT, CDR2 YENEEA. Trimming stripped 6 bases from V and 1 base from J, with 15 bases between. CDR3 residues: CASSLHFGENTEAFF. The CDR3 DNA reads TGTGCCAGCAGTTTACACTTTGGGGAGAACACTGAAGCTTTCTTT. Full variable domain (missing parts from reference TRBV11-3 and TRBJ1-1): EAGVVQSPRYKIIEKKQPVAFWCNPISGHNTLYWYLQNLGQGPELLIRYENEEAVDDSQLPKDRFSAERLKGVDSTLKIQPAELGDSAVYLCASSLHFGENTEAFFGQGTRLTVV.

This clonotype showed up many times. The gene calls are TRBV7-8 and TRBJ1-2; 8 positions agree with TRBD1. CDR1 SGHVS and CDR2 FQNEAQ come from the germline V gene. The CDR3 is 15 residues long. V was pared by 1 base and J by 4 bases, with 5 bases of the junction left unmatched. DNA of the CDR3: TGTGCCAGCAGCTTAGTCGCAGGGGGCGTCTATGGCTACACCTTC. Amino acid sequence: CASSLVAGGVYGYTF.

This clonotype has ten or more counts. This chain uses TRBV7-8 with TRBJ1-2; D is unclear. In germline, CDR1 is SGHVS, CDR2 FQNEAQ. CDR3 size: 15 residues. The germline V and J ends were trimmed by 6 bases and 0 bases, with 14 bases remaining between them. CDR3 nucleotides: TGTGCCAGCAGGGCATCGGGGAACCCTAACTATGGCTACACCTTC. The encoded protein is CASRASGNPNYGYTF.

This rearrangement joins TRBV19 to TRBJ1-5, with D unresolved. Trimming stripped 6 bases from V and 9 bases from J, with 15 bases between. In germline, CDR1 is LNHDA, CDR2 SQIVND (reference sequence). The CDR3 has 13 residues. CDR3 sequence: CASRDPRTWPQHF. CDR3 DNA: TGTGCCAGTAGGGACCCCAGGACCTGGCCCCAGCATTTT.

The V and J genes are TRBV19 and TRBJ2-7, with 7 nucleotides matching TRBD1. The CDR3 runs 13 residues. The V gene end was trimmed by 5 bases and the J gene end by 3 bases; junction bases not matched to a gene: 4. The germline V gene has CDR1 LNHDA and CDR2 SQIVND (reference sequence). The CDR3 sequence: CASSVGQSYEQYF. The CDR3 DNA is TGTGCCAGTAGTGTGGGACAGAGCTACGAGCAGTACTTC.

V is TRBV2 and J is TRBJ1-2; 9 nucleotides align to TRBD1. Trimming removed 4 bases from V and 8 bases from J; junction bases left unmatched: 11. The CDR3 runs to 15 residues. Germline CDR1 reads SNHLY; CDR2 reads FYNNEI. The CDR3 DNA follows: TGTGCCAGCAGTGCTGGCCGGGACAGGGTAGAAGGCTACACCTTC. Its protein product is CASSAGRDRVEGYTF.

The V call is TRBV12-5, the J call TRBJ1-2; D gene ambiguous. The CDR3 consists of 14 residues. Germline V gives CDR1 LGHNT, CDR2 FRNRAP. With 0 bases removed from V and 3 bases from J, the gap between germline ends came to 8 bases. The CDR3 nucleotides read TGTGCTAGTGGTTTGGTACTCGGGGACTATGGCTACACCTTC. Its translation is CASGLVLGDYGYTF.

The chain has TRBV9 and TRBJ2-5; D possibly corresponds to TRBD2 (6 bases). V gave up 4 bases and J gave up 5 bases, with 15 bases separating them. In germline, CDR1 is SGDLS, CDR2 YYNGEE. This CDR3 has 14 amino acids. The CDR3 DNA follows: TGTGCCAGCAGCATAAATTCGGGAGACGAGACCCAGTACTTC. Amino acids: CASSINSGDETQYF.

Only a few counts were recorded for this clonotype. The J gene is TRBJ2-7, the V gene TRBV2; possibly TRBD1 for D (5 bases). V dropped 3 bases and J dropped 0 bases, with 12 bases sitting between them. Germline CDR1 SNHLY, CDR2 FYNNEI. The CDR3 has 15 amino acids. This CDR3 reads CASSEGQAISYEQYF. Here the CDR3 DNA reads TGTGCCAGCAGTGAGGGGCAGGCTATCTCCTACGAGCAGTACTTC.

The chain uses TRBV4-1 and TRBJ2-1; weak D call: TRBD2 (7 bases). V was cut by 0 bases and J by 7 bases, with 22 bases left in between. Germline values: CDR1 MGHRA, CDR2 YSYEKL. This CDR3 is built from 18 residues. The CDR3 sequence is CASSQDRGRGAFQNEQFF. The CDR3 nucleotides read TGCGCCAGCAGCCAAGATAGGGGCCGGGGGGCCTTCCAGAATGAGCAGTTCTTC.

The chain couples TRBV4-1 to TRBJ2-7; no clear D. The V end was cut by 0 bases, the J end by 0 bases, with 6 bases between. The CDR3 runs to 14 residues. CDR1 and CDR2 (germline): MGHRA, YSYEKL. CDR3 sequence (DNA): TGCGCCAGCAGCCAAGAACCGAGCTCCTACGAGCAGTACTTC. It specifies CASSQEPSSYEQYF.

The V gene is TRBV19, the J gene TRBJ1-5, with D unclear. V was clipped by 5 bases and J by 2 bases, with 10 bases between them. From germline, CDR1 is LNHDA and CDR2 SQIVND (reference sequence). This CDR3 comprises 14 residues. CDR3 in DNA: TGTGCCAGTAGTGTGGGGTGGGGCAATCAGCCCCAGCATTTT. Its translation: CASSVGWGNQPQHF.

This clonotype was seen a handful of times. The V gene is TRBV6-5, the J gene TRBJ2-1; 11 bases are a match to TRBD2. Trimming took 2 bases from V and 3 from J; bases not matched to a gene: 3. CDR1 is MNHEY and CDR2 is SVGAGI in the germline V gene. The CDR3 has 16 residues. CDR3 sequence: CASSYPTSGNYNEQFF. As DNA, the CDR3 is TGTGCCAGCAGTTACCCGACTAGCGGGAACTACAATGAGCAGTTCTTC.

This clonotype has more than one count but fewer than ten. This chain joins TRBV7-9 and TRBJ1-4; 8 bases agree with TRBD1. This CDR3 has 14 amino acids. J lost 10 bases, V lost 3 bases, and 7 bases had no gene match. Germline-derived CDR1 and CDR2 are SEHNR and FQNEAQ (reference sequence). In DNA, the CDR3 is TGTGCCAGCAGCTTTGACAGGGGAACTGGAAAACTGTTTTTT. Residues: CASSFDRGTGKLFF.

This chain joins TRBV6-8 and TRBJ2-5; 10 bases line up with TRBD1. The V gene's germline CDR1 is MNHGY and CDR2 SAAAGT. This CDR3 has 15 amino acids. J gave up 4 bases and V 4 bases, and 6 bases lay outside the gene matches. This chain's CDR3 is CASSSGDRGPETQYF. The CDR3 nucleotides are TGTGCCAGCAGTTCGGGCGACAGGGGGCCAGAGACCCAGTACTTC.

Comment on this clonotype: The junction differs from germline at one of its ends, possibly a read error. This chain links TRBV28 with TRBJ1-2; the D gene is possibly TRBD1 (5 bases). The CDR3 totals 14 residues. Germline loops: CDR1 MDHEN, CDR2 SYDVKM. The CDR3: CASSLMGVTFGSTF. The CDR3 region has the DNA TGTGCCAGCAGTTTAATGGGGGTAACTTTTGGCTCCACCTTC.

The rearrangement uses TRBV19 and TRBJ2-2; D could derive from TRBD1 or TRBD2 (5 bases each). The germline CDR1 and CDR2 sequences are LNHDA and SQIVND (reference sequence). This CDR3 has 14 residues. V was pared by 5 bases and J by 7 bases, with 14 bases between. The CDR3 spells CASSAAWGNGELFF. The DNA for the CDR3 is TGTGCCAGTAGTGCCGCATGGGGGAACGGGGAGCTGTTTTTT.

The chain employs TRBV12-3 or TRBV12-4 and TRBJ1-6, with unresolved D. The CDR3 contains 13 residues. Trimming removed 3 bases from V and 9 bases from J, with 9 bases in between. The CDR3 here is CASSFNSGSPLHF. The CDR3 nucleotides read TGTGCCAGCAGTTTCAACAGCGGTTCACCCCTCCACTTT.

The chain carries TRBV11-2 and TRBJ1-1; no definite D call. V was cut by 3 bases and J by 5 bases, with 16 bases left in between. Germline assignment: CDR1 SGHAT and CDR2 FQNNGV. The CDR3 is made up of 15 amino acids. CDR3 amino acids: CASSFAPAPGTEAFF. In DNA, the CDR3 is TGTGCCAGCAGCTTCGCCCCGGCGCCCGGGACTGAAGCTTTCTTT.

This clonotype has a handful of counts. The rearrangement links TRBV11-1 to TRBJ2-2, with no clear D. Germline CDR1 and CDR2: SGHAT and FQDESV (reference sequence). V lost 6 bases and J lost 4, with 12 bases in between. This CDR3 has 14 residues. The CDR3 DNA follows: TGTGCCAGCAGTATCAGGTCGAGCACCGGGGAGCTGTTTTTT. Its protein is CASSIRSSTGELFF.

The chain is built from TRBV19 and TRBJ2-7, with D maybe TRBD1 (6 bases). CDR3 length: 16 residues. Germline V gives CDR1 LNHDA, CDR2 SQIVND (reference sequence). Trimming removed 5 bases from V and 2 bases from J, with 19 bases in between. As DNA, the CDR3 is TGTGCCAGTAGTCCAAACCTCATGACAGGCACCTACGAGCAGTACTTC. This gives the protein CASSPNLMTGTYEQYF.

The chain has TRBV7-6 and TRBJ2-5; TRBD1 might be the D (6 bases). The CDR3 is 13 amino acids. Germline V gene lookup returns CDR1 SGHVS and CDR2 FNYEAQ. V lost 11 bases and J 7 bases, leaving 20 bases between the germline ends. In nucleotides, the CDR3 is TGTGCCGCTGAAGTAACAGGGCTTAGGACCCAGTACTTC. Amino acids: CAAEVTGLRTQYF.

This clonotype was observed many times. The gene calls are TRBV7-2 and TRBJ1-6; maybe TRBD1 (6 bases). V gave up 1 base and J gave up 10 bases, with 20 bases separating them. The germline V gene encodes CDR1 SGHTA and CDR2 FQGNSA. The CDR3 loop spans 17 amino acids. In DNA form, the CDR3 reads TGTGCCAGCAGCTTAGACGCGACAGGTCTTCTGGGCTCACCCCTCCACTTT. This gives the protein CASSLDATGLLGSPLHF.

The V call is TRBV7-9, the J call TRBJ2-5; D might be TRBD2 (5 bases). Looked up from germline, CDR1 is SEHNR and CDR2 is FQNEAQ (reference sequence). This CDR3 is 17 amino acids long. With 2 bases removed from V and 1 base from J, the gap between germline ends came to 17 bases. The CDR3 region is CASSLRSTWRSQETQYF. As DNA, the CDR3 is TGTGCCAGCAGCTTAAGGTCGACGTGGAGGAGCCAAGAGACCCAGTACTTC.

The chain employs TRBV12-3 or TRBV12-4 and TRBJ1-6; 9 positions match TRBD1. V lost 5 bases and J lost 10; bases outside the gene matches: 3. The CDR3 runs 13 residues. The CDR3 DNA reads as TGTGCCAGCAGTAAGGACAGGGGATCACCCCTCCACTTT. This encodes CASSKDRGSPLHF.

The rearrangement links TRBV7-9 to TRBJ1-2, with a tentative D call TRBD1 (5 bases). The CDR3 runs 18 residues. V was cut by 4 bases and J by 0 bases, with 21 bases left in between. CDR1 and CDR2 from the germline V gene are SEHNR and FQNEAQ (reference sequence). CDR3 residues: CASSYTGAGTKANYGYTF. The CDR3, as DNA: TGTGCCAGCAGCTATACTGGGGCAGGGACTAAAGCTAACTATGGCTACACCTTC.

The genes are TRBV7-6 and TRBJ1-1; D is possibly TRBD1 (5 bases). The germline V gene has CDR1 SGHVS and CDR2 FNYEAQ. The CDR3 runs 15 residues. The V end was cut by 2 bases, the J end by 2 bases, with 12 bases between. CDR3 coding DNA: TGTGCCAGCAGCTTATTCGGGGGGGGTAACACTGAAGCTTTCTTT. It encodes CASSLFGGGNTEAFF. Full variable domain (remainder filled in from reference TRBV7-6 and TRBJ1-1): GAGVSQSPRYKVTKRGQDVALRCDPISGHVSLYWYRQALGQGPEFLTYFNYEAQQDKSGLPNDRFSAERPEGSISTLTIQRTEQRDSAMYRCASSLFGGGNTEAFFGQGTRLTVV.